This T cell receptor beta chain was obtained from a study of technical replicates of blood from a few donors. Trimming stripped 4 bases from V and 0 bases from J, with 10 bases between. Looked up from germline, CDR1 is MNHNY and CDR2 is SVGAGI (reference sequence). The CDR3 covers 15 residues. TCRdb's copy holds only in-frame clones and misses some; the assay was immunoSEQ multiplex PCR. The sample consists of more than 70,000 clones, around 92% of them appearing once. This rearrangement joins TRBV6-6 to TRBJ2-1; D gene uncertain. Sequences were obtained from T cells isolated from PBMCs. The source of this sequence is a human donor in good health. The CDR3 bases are TGTGCCAGCAGTTTCCCTCCCAGCTCCTACAATGAGCAGTTCTTC. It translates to CASSFPPSSYNEQFF.